This T cell receptor (beta chain) is drawn from a study of response to subunit inactivated influenza vaccine (dated by TCRdb to the late 2010s). With regard to the full study: Deep quantitative profiling of the T cell receptor repertoire was used in the study to follow responses to a trivalent subunit inactivated influenza vaccine. General study outcomes and caveats: The authors proposed that each seasonal influenza vaccination may bring in only a limited number of new T cells.

The time point tag for this specimen amounts to: 45 days after influenza vaccine administration. The receptor library was made with RT-PCR. Sequencer: Illumina HiSeq 2500. Through fastp at Q25 and MiXCR, TCRdb rebuilt clones from the public reads, retaining in-frame beta chains. Rows matching on CDR3 protein sequence are summarized as one entry with the most common DNA and genes. The sample data list a few hundred thousand distinct CDR3 sequences, and approximately 10% of these were observed just once. The ten largest clones capture less than 15% of the sample. With respect to this clonotype: Which antigen it targets is not known. The sample holds no much larger clone one base away, and base qualities are not on file.

Trimming removed 0 bases from V and 8 bases from J, leaving 17 bases between the germline ends. For CDR1 and CDR2, the germline V gene (reference sequence) lists DFQATT and SNEGSKA. The CDR3 runs 15 amino acids, cysteine and phenylalanine included. The DNA shown is the 45-base CDR3, in frame from base 1. The V and J segments used are TRBV20-1 and TRBJ2-1, with a weak D call of TRBD1 (5 bases match). Sequencing was performed on PBMCs from blood, taken about 40 days after vaccination. The TCR originated in a man aged 45-65 years who received an inactivated influenza vaccine. Donor details come from another sample of the same person, matched by shared clones. For the CDR3, the sequence is CSARDGAGYLHEQFF. The sequenced DNA: TGCAGTGCTAGAGATGGGGCAGGGTACCTGCATGAGCAGTTCTTC.